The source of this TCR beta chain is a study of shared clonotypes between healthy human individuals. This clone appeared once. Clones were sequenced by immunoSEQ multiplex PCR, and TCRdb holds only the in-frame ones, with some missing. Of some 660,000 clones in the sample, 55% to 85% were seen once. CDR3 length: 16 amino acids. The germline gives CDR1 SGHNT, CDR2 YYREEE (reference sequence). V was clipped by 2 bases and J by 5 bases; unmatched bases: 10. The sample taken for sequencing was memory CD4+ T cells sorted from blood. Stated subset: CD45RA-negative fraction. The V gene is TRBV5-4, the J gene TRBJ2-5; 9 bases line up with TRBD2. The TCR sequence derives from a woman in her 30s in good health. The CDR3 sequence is CASSFSGRGSMETQYF. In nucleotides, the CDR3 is TGTGCCAGCAGCTTTAGCGGGAGAGGGAGTATGGAGACCCAGTACTTC.